This T cell receptor beta chain is drawn from a study of T-cell reconstitution after alpha-beta-depleted transplantation in children (TCRdb year 2016). With respect to the entire study: T-cell immune reconstitution after TCRalphabeta/CD19-depleted allogeneic hematopoietic cell transplantation in children was quantitatively tracked in the study by means of TCR repertoire profiling.

Summary of the overall study and its limitations: About two months after transplant, the apparently early recovery of alphabetaT-cell counts reportedly depended on just several hundred clones that had expanded rapidly and came from non-depleted graft cells. The frequencies of hyperexpanded clones fell over the following months, and after one year, T-cell counts and TCRbeta diversity were mostly attributed to newly produced T cells. In some patients, high TCRbeta diversity at day 60 was attributed to recipient T cells and intrathymic progenitors that had survived conditioning.

Library method: PCR. TCRdb lists the instrument as Illumina HiSeq 2500. To normalize quantification of the TCRbeta repertoire, the TCR libraries were built with molecular barcoding that relied on unique molecular identifiers. TCRdb redid the processing of the public reads, applying fastp at Q25 and MiXCR, and retained in-frame beta chains. CDR3 protein sequences are deduplicated, and each keeps its most common genes and DNA. Counted in this sample were 500,000 to 750,000 distinct CDR3 sequences; under 15% of them appeared once. Approximately 2% of the sample is held by the ten biggest clonotypes. What the treatment or condition label conveys for this sample: allogeneic hematopoietic cell transplantation with graft depleted of TCRalphabeta T cells and CD19 B cells. The transplant recipients were children given TCRalphabeta/CD19-depleted allogeneic hematopoietic cell grafts. This clonotype was seen more than once but under ten times. What this receptor recognizes is not known. Per-base quality was not reported, and no clone a single base away is much larger than it.

CDR1 SGHTA and CDR2 FQGNSA are derived from the germline V gene. The junction shows trimming of 6 bases on V and 6 bases on J, and the gene matches do not reach 5 bases of it. Counted from cysteine to phenylalanine, this CDR3 has 14 amino acids. The kept DNA is CDR3 alone, 42 bases in frame from the first base. This material consisted of PBMCs, mostly from graft donor cells, taken 360 days after TCRalphabeta/CD19-depleted stem cell transplant. The chain is assembled from TRBV7-2 and TRBJ2-3, with 11 junctional bases fitting TRBD2. The source is a male patient between 10 and 17 years old who had a stem cell transplant for acute myeloid leukemia, so the T cells may come from the graft donor. Read as DNA, the sequence is TGTGCCAGCAGGATAGCGGGAGGGCCGGATACGCAGTATTTT. Its protein is CASRIAGGPDTQYF.